The 15 T cell receptor beta chains in this list originate from one sample, sequenced in a study of CXCR3-negative and CXCR3-positive naive CD8 T cells. Whole-study results and caveats: More hydrophobic TRB CDR3s occurred in CXCR3-positive than in CXCR3-negative naive cells.

What these receptors recognize is not known. It was by 5' RACE with UMI labels that the TRB cDNA libraries were prepared. TCRdb derives one entry per CDR3 protein from the 5' RACE reads, leaving out DNA. The sample totals a few thousand distinct CDR3 sequences. Input material: naive CXCR3+ CD8+ T cells from blood. Subset here: CD45RO-CCR7+CD27+CD95- naive CD8+ T cells expressing CXCR3 (TNR3+). The origin of the receptors is a human donor in good health. Some clones in this sample may be carry-over from other donors' samples.

The V and J genes are TRBV5-5 and TRBJ2-7; lacking DNA, the TRBD1 call made by TCRdb goes unchecked. The CDR3 is 15 residues long. Germline V CDR1 and CDR2: SGHKS, YYEKEE (reference sequence). The CDR3 is CASSSQTGVGHEQYF. The variable domain in full, with the rest retrieved from reference TRBV5-5 and TRBJ2-7, is DAGVTQSPTHLIKTRGQQVTLRCSPISGHKSVSWYQQVLGQGPQFIFQYYEKEERGRGNFPDRFSARQFPNYSSELNVNALLLGDSALYLCASSSQTGVGHEQYFGPGTRLTVT.

By frequency, this clonotype is medium-sized (0.01 to 0.1%). This chain connects TRBV27 to TRBJ2-3; no DNA is available, so the TRBD2 call from TCRdb remains unchecked. The CDR3 is 15 amino acids. Germline V gene sequence: CDR1 MNHEY, CDR2 SMNVEV (reference sequence). The CDR3 spells CASSLLSGGTDTQYF.

J is TRBJ1-3 and V is TRBV21-1. TRBV21-1 is noted as a pseudogene. The CDR3 length is 17 residues. Here the CDR3 reads CASSKGTLTMPGNTIYF.

The rearrangement joins TRBV12-3 or TRBV12-4 to TRBJ2-5; TCRdb selects TRBD1, and the lack of DNA leaves this call unchecked. The CDR3 runs 15 residues. The CDR3: CASSAGTSYQETQYF.

The V and J genes are TRBV7-2 and TRBJ1-5; checking the TCRdb D call of TRBD1 is not possible without DNA. The germline V gene has CDR1 SGHTA and CDR2 FQGNSA. The CDR3 is 15 residues long. The CDR3 reads CASSLVAGSNQPQHF.

Its frequency marks this clonotype as medium-sized (0.01 to 0.1%). The rearrangement uses TRBV5-1 and TRBJ1-1; with no DNA, the TCRdb D assignment of TRBD1 cannot be verified. CDR3 length: 16 amino acids. Germline loops: CDR1 SGHRS, CDR2 YFSETQ. This CDR3 is CASSSTGTGLNTEAFF.

This clonotype is called medium-sized (0.01 to 0.1%) based on its frequency. The chain couples TRBV10-3 to TRBJ2-7. The CDR3 totals 14 residues. The germline V gene has CDR1 ENHRY and CDR2 SYGVKD. This CDR3 reads CAIRSLDSSYEQYF.

This rearrangement joins TRBV20-1 to TRBJ1-2. Germline assignment: CDR1 DFQATT and CDR2 SNEGSKA (reference sequence). The CDR3 runs 15 residues. The CDR3: CSARDLNGTAYGYTF.

This clonotype is identified as large (0.1 to 1%) from frequency. The CDR3 region is CASSIDRTEAFF. V gene TRBV7-9 combines with J gene TRBJ1-1; the D call from TCRdb, TRBD1, cannot be confirmed without DNA. Germline-derived CDR1 and CDR2 are SEHNR and FQNEAQ (reference sequence). CDR3 length equals 12 residues.

The chain recombines TRBV9 with TRBJ2-7; TCRdb reports TRBD1, a call that lacks DNA to check it against. This CDR3 contains 14 residues. Germline loops: CDR1 SGDLS, CDR2 YYNGEE. The CDR3: CASSVASGHYEQYF.

The genes are TRBV29-1 and TRBJ2-7. The CDR3 covers 12 residues. Germline values: CDR1 SQVTM, CDR2 ANQGSEA. The CDR3 spells CSVASGSYEQYF.

This chain uses TRBV25-1 with TRBJ1-5; the D gene TCRdb calls, TRBD1, cannot be checked with no DNA. CDR3 length: 14 residues. Germline CDR1 is MGHDK and CDR2 is SYGVNS. This chain's CDR3 is CASSALGGGQPQHF.

CDR3 in amino acids: CASSLALAAYEQYF. This sequence joins TRBV5-1 and TRBJ2-7. This CDR3 is 14 amino acids long. The germline gives CDR1 SGHRS, CDR2 YFSETQ.

The chain joins TRBV7-2 to TRBJ2-7; the TRBD2 assignment by TCRdb is unverifiable without DNA. The CDR3 contains 15 residues. Germline values: CDR1 SGHTA, CDR2 FQGNSA. Here the CDR3 reads CASSNHNSGGYEQYF. Full variable domain (rest looked up from reference TRBV7-2 and TRBJ2-7): GAGVSQSPSNKVTEKGKDVELRCDPISGHTALYWYRQSLGQGLEFLIYFQGNSAPDKSGLPSDRFSAERTGGSVSTLTIQRTQQEDSAVYLCASSNHNSGGYEQYFGPGTRLTVT.

This clonotype is called medium-sized based on its frequency. The gene calls are TRBV6-5 and TRBJ1-5. Germline V gene sequence: CDR1 MNHEY, CDR2 SVGAGI. This CDR3 contains 15 residues. The chain's CDR3 is CASSSGPYSNQPQHF.